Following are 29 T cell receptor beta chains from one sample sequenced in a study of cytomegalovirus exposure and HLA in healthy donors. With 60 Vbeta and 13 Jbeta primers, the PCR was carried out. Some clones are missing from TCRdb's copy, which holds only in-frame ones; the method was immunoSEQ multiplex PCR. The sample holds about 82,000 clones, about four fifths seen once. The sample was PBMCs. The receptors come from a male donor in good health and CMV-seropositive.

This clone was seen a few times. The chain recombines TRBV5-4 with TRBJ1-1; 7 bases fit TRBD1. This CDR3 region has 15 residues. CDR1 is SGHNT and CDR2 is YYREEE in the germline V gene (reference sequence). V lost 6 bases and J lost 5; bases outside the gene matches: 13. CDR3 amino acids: CASTPRQGGDTEAFF. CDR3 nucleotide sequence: TGTGCCAGCACCCCAAGACAGGGAGGAGATACTGAAGCTTTCTTT.

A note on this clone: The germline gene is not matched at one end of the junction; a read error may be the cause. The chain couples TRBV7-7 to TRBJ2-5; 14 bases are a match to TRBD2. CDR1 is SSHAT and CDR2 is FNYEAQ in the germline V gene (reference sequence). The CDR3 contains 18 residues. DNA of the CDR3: TGTGCTAGCAGCCAAGGACTAGCGGGAGGTGGGGACCAAGAGACCCAGTACTTC. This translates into CASSQGLAGGGDQETQYF.

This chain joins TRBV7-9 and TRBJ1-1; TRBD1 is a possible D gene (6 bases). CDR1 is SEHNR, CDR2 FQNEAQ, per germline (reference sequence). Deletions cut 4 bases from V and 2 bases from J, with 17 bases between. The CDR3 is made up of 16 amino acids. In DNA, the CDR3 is TGTGCCAGCAGCTCGGTAAACAGGGATGGAAACACTGAAGCTTTCTTT. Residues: CASSSVNRDGNTEAFF.

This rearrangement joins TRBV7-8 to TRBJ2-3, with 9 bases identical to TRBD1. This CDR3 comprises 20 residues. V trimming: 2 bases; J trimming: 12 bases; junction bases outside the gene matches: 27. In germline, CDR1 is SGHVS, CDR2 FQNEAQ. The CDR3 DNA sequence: TGTGCCAGCAGCTTAATCGGGACAGGGCCCGCGATTGCTGCTGGACACAAACAGTATTTT. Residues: CASSLIGTGPAIAAGHKQYF.

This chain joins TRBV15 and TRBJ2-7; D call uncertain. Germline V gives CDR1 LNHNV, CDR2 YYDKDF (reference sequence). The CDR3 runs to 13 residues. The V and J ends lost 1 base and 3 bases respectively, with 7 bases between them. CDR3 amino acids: CATSRASLYEQYF. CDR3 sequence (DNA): TGTGCCACCAGCAGAGCTTCCCTCTACGAGCAGTACTTC.

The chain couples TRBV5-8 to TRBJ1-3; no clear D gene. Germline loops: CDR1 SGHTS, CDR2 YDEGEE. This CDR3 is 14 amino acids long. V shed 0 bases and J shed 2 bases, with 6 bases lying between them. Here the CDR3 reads CASSLGRAGNTIYF. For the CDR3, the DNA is TGTGCCAGCAGCTTGGGGAGGGCTGGAAACACCATATATTTT.

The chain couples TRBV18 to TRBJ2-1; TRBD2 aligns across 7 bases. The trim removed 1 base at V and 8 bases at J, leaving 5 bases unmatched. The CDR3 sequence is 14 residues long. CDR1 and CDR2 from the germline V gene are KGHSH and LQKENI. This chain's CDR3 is CASSPQLARDEQFF. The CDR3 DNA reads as TGTGCCAGCTCACCACAACTAGCGCGGGATGAGCAGTTCTTC.

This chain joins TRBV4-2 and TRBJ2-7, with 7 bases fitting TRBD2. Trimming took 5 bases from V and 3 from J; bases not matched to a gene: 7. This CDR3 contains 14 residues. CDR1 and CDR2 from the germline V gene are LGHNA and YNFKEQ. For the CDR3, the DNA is TGTGCCAGCAGCTACGGGAGGCAGAGCTACGAGCAGTACTTC. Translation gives CASSYGRQSYEQYF.

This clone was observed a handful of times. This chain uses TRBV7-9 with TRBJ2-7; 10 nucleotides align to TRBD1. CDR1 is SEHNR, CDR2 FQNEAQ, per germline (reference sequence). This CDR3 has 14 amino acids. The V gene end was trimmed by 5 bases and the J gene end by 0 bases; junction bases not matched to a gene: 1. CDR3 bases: TGTGCCAGCAGCGGGACAGGGGTCTCCTACGAGCAGTACTTC. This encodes CASSGTGVSYEQYF.

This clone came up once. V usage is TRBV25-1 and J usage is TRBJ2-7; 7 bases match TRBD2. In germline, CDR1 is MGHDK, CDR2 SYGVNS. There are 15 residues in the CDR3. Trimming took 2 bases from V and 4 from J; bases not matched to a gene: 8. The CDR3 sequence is CASSEMGGNLYEQYF. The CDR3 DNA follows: TGTGCCAGCAGTGAAATGGGGGGGAACCTATACGAGCAGTACTTC.

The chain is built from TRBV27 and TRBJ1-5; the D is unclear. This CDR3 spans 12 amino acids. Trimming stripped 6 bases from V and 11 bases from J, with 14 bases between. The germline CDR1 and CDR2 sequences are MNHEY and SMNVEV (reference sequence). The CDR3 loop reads CASSPRSGTQHF. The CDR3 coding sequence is TGTGCCAGCAGCCCCCGCTCCGGGACCCAGCATTTT.

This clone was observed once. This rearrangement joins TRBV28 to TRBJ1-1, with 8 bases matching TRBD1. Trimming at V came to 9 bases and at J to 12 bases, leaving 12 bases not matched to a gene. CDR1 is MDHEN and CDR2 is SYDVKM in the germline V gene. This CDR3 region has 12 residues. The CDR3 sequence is CASKPEDRVSFF. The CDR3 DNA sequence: TGTGCCAGTAAGCCCGAGGACAGGGTATCTTTCTTT. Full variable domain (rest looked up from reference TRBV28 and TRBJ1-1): DVKVTQSSRYLVKRTGEKVFLECVQDMDHENMFWYRQDPGLGLRLIYFSYDVKMKEKGDIPEGYSVSREKKERFSLILESASTNQTSMYLCASKPEDRVSFFGQGTRLTVV.

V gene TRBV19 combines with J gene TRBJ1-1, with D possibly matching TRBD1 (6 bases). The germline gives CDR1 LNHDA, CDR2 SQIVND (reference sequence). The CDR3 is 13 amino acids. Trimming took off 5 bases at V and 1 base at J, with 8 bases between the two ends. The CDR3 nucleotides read TGTGCCAGTAGTGCGACAGGGAACACTGAAGCTTTCTTT. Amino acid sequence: CASSATGNTEAFF.

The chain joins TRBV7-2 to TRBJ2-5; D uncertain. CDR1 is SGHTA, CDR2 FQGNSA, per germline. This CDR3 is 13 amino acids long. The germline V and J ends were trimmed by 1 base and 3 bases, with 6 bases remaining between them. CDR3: CASSLDFEETQYF. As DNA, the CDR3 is TGTGCCAGCAGCTTAGACTTCGAAGAGACCCAGTACTTC.

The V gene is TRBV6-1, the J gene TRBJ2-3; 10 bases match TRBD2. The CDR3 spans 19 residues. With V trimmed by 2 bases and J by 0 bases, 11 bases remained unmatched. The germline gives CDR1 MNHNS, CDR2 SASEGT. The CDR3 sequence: CASSELILAGYPSTDTQYF. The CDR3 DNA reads TGTGCCAGCAGTGAATTAATACTAGCGGGATACCCTAGCACAGATACGCAGTATTTT.

The CDR3 coding sequence is TGTGCCAGCAGCCTCGTTGACAGACTGAACACTGAAGCTTTCTTT. Translating gives CASSLVDRLNTEAFF. The chain uses TRBV13 and TRBJ1-1; D perhaps matches TRBD1 (5 bases). V was cut by 5 bases and J by 0 bases, with 13 bases left in between. The CDR3 consists of 15 residues. From germline, CDR1 is PRHDT and CDR2 FYEKMQ (reference sequence).

Here the CDR3 reads CASSQLPGGGNQPQHF. The CDR3 nucleotides read TGCGCCAGCAGTCAATTGCCAGGGGGCGGCAATCAGCCCCAGCATTTT. This chain uses TRBV23-1 with TRBJ1-5; 8 bases are a match to TRBD1. TRBV23-1 is recorded as an ORF, its role being uncertain. Unmatched junction bases numbered 4, after V lost 1 base and J lost 2 bases. This CDR3 comprises 16 residues.

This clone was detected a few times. CDR3 sequence (DNA): TGTGCCAGCATAGGGGAGACTAGCGGGAGGGGGGGGAATGAGCAGTTCTTC. It specifies CASIGETSGRGGNEQFF. The rearrangement links TRBV5-4 to TRBJ2-1; TRBD2 matches 14 bases. There are 17 residues in the CDR3. V lost 6 bases, J lost 7 bases, and 12 bases stayed unmatched. CDR1 and CDR2 from the germline V gene are SGHNT and YYREEE (reference sequence). Full variable domain (missing parts from reference TRBV5-4 and TRBJ2-1): ETGVTQSPTHLIKTRGQQVTLRCSSQSGHNTVSWYQQALGQGPQFIFQYYREEENGRGNFPPRFSGLQFPNYSSELNVNALELDDSALYLCASIGETSGRGGNEQFFGPGTRLTVL.

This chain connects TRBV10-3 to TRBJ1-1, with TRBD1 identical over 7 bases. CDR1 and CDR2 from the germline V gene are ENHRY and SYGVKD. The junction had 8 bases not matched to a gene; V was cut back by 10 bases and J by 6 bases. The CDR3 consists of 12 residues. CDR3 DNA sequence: TGTGCCAGTTACAGGGGAGGATCTGAAGCTTTCTTT. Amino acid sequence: CASYRGGSEAFF.

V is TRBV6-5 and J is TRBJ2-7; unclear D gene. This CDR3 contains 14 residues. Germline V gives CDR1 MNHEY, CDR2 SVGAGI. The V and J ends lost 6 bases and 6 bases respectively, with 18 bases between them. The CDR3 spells CASRPIARSGEQYF. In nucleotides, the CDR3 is TGTGCCAGCAGACCCATCGCCCGGAGTGGCGAGCAGTACTTC.

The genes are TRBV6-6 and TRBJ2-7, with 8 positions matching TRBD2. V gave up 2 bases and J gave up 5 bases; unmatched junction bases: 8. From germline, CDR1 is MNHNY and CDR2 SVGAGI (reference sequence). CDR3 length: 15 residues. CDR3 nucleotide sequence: TGTGCCAGCAGTTACAGTGGGACTAGAGGGAACGAGCAGTACTTC. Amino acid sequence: CASSYSGTRGNEQYF.

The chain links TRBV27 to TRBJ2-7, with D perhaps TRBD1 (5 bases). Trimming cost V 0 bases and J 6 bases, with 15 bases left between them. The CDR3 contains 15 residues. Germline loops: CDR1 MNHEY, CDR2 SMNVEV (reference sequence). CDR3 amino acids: CASSLSIDSMGEQYF. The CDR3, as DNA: TGTGCCAGCAGTTTATCGATAGACAGTATGGGCGAGCAGTACTTC.

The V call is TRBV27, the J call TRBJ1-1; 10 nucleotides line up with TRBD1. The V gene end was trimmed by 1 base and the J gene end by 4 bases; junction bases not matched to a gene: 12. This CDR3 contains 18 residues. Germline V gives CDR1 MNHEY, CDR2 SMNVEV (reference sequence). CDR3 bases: TGTGCCAGCAGTTTATGGGGCGGGACAGGGGAAGGGGGCACTGAAGCTTTCTTT. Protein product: CASSLWGGTGEGGTEAFF.

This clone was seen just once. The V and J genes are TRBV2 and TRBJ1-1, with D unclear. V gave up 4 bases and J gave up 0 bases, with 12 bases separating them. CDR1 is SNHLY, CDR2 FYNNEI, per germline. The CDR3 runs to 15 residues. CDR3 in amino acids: CASSVGRGLNTEAFF. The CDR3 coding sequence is TGTGCCAGCAGTGTAGGGAGAGGGTTGAACACTGAAGCTTTCTTT.

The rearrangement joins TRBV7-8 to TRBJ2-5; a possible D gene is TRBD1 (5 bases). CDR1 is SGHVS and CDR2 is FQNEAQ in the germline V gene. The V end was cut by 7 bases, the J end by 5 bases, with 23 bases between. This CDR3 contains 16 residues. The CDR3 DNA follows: TGTGCCAGCACCTCACAGGCGGTCCCAAGGGCGGAGACCCAGTACTTC. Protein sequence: CASTSQAVPRAETQYF.

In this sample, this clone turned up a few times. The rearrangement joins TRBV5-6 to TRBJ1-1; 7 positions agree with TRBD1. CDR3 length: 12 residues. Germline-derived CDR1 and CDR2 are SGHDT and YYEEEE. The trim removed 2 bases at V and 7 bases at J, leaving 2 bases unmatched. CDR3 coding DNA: TGTGCCAGCAGCTTACCAGGGGGTGAAGCTTTCTTT. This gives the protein CASSLPGGEAFF. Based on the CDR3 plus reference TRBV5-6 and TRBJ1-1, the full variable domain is DAGVTQSPTHLIKTRGQQVTLRCSPKSGHDTVSWYQQALGQGPQFIFQYYEEEERQRGNFPDRFSGHQFPNYSSELNVNALLLGDSALYLCASSLPGGEAFFGQGTRLTVV.

This chain's CDR3 is CASRVDGGDSPLHF. CDR3 nucleotide sequence: TGTGCCAGCAGGGTAGATGGGGGCGATTCACCCCTCCACTTT. V is TRBV2 and J is TRBJ1-6; D possibly corresponds to TRBD1 (6 bases). The V end was cut by 6 bases, the J end by 8 bases, with 14 bases between. Germline V gene data show CDR1 as SNHLY and CDR2 as FYNNEI. There are 14 residues in the CDR3.

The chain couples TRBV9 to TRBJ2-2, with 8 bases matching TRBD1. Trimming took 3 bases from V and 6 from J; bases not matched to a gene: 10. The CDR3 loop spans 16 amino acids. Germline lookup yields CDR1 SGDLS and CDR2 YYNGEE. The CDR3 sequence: CASSAPTGEEAGELFF. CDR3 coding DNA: TGTGCCAGCAGCGCCCCGACAGGGGAAGAGGCCGGGGAGCTGTTTTTT.

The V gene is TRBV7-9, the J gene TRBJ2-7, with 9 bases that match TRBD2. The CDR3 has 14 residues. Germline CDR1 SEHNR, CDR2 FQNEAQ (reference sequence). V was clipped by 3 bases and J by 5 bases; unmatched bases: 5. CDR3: CASSFAGGPNEQYF. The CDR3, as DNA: TGTGCCAGCAGCTTCGCGGGAGGGCCGAACGAGCAGTACTTC.